The TCR beta chain under discussion was sequenced for a study of shared clonotypes between healthy human individuals. The overall study: Donor composition was a couple of women and a few men, aged 18 to 49. Findings of the study overall: Across a handful of donors, naive CD4 shared around 5.3%, naive CD8 over 3%, memory CD4 roughly 2.2%, memory CD8 0.35% to 0.5%. Larger estimated richness was generally seen in naive subsets than in memory subsets.

Method: immunoSEQ multiplex PCR; TCRdb's copy keeps in-frame clones and lacks some. The sample has about 2 million clones, 85% to 95% seen once. This clone appeared many times. The target antigen is unknown. Looked up from germline, CDR1 is SNHLY and CDR2 is FYNNEI. The junction had 1 base not matched to a gene; V was cut back by 0 bases and J by 4 bases. The CDR3 covers 15 residues. This receptor was identified in a man younger than 35 in good health. The sequencing input was naive CD4+ T cells sorted from blood. Subset denoted: CD45RA+ positively selected. This chain links TRBV2 with TRBJ1-5, with 9 positions matching TRBD1. For the CDR3, the DNA is TGTGCCAGCAGTGAAGCGGGACAGGGAAATCAGCCCCAGCATTTT. This codes for CASSEAGQGNQPQHF.